The source of this TCR beta chain is a study of T cells expressing NK-cell markers. TCRdb reprocessed the 5' RACE reads, with one entry per CDR3 protein and no DNA. The table lists some 460,000 distinct CDR3 sequences. CDR3 length: 13 amino acids. Germline CDR1 SNHLY, CDR2 FYNNEI. The receptor was derived from a woman between 50 and 59 years old in good health. Material: blood T cells: a sorted CD56 or NKG2C T cell subset, CD4+ or CD8+ T cells, or bulk PBMC T cells (not recorded which). The chain links TRBV2 to TRBJ2-7; TCRdb's D call, TRBD2, is unchecked because there is no DNA. This chain's CDR3 is CASSEEGGYEQYF.